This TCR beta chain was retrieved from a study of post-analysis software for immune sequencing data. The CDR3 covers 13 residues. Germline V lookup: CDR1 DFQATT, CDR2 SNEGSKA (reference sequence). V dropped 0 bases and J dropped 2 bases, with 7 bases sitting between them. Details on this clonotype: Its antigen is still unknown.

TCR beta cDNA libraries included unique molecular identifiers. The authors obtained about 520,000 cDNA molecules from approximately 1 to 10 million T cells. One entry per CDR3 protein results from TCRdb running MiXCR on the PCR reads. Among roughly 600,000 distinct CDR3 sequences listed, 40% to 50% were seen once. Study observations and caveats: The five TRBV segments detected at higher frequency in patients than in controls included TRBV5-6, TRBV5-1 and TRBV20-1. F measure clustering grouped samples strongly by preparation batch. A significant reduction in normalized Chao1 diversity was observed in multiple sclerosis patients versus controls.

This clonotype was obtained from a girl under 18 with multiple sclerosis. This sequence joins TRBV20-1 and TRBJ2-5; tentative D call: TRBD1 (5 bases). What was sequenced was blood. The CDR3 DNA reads TGCAGTGCTAGAGATTACAGGCAAGAGACCCAGTACTTC. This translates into CSARDYRQETQYF.